This TCR beta chain came from a study of shared T cell receptors in the human thymus. Germline assignment: CDR1 SGHRS and CDR2 YFSETQ. This CDR3 is 13 amino acids long. With 4 bases clipped from V and 8 bases from J, the junction kept 1 base outside the gene matches. The table came from immunoSEQ multiplex PCR; TCRdb's copy has only in-frame clones and leaves some out. The data contain 600,000 to 900,000 clones, approximately 83% of them seen just once; the ten biggest clones take up about 0.0098%. The data also belong to a second study, concerning human thymus T cells. Per that paper: Each of the donors was a healthy Finnish infant who was undergoing open corrective cardiac surgery for congenital heart defects. Resections removed during corrective heart surgery provided the thymus tissue used. Thymic and blood repertoires appeared to carry a bias in their V and J gene usage. Thymic repertoires overlap heavily among unrelated individuals, related research has reported.

Sequencing was carried out using thymocytes. The TCR sequence derives from a girl under three years old with a congenital heart defect. The chain links TRBV5-1 to TRBJ1-4, with TRBD1 matching over 11 bases. The chain's CDR3 is CASSGTGGEKLFF. DNA of the CDR3: TGCGCCAGCAGCGGGACAGGGGGGGAAAAACTGTTTTTT.